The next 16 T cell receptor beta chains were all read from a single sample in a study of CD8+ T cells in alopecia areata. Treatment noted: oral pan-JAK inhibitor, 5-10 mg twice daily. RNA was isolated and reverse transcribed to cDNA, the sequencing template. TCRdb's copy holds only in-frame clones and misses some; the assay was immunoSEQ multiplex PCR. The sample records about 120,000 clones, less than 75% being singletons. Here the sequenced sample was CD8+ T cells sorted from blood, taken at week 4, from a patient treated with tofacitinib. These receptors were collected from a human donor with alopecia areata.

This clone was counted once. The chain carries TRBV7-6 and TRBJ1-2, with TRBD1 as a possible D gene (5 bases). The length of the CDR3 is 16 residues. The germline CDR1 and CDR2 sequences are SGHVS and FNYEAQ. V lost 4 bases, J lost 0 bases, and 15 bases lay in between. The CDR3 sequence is CASSSPGVSTNYGYTF. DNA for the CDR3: TGTGCCAGCAGCTCCCCGGGGGTATCTACTAACTATGGCTACACCTTC.

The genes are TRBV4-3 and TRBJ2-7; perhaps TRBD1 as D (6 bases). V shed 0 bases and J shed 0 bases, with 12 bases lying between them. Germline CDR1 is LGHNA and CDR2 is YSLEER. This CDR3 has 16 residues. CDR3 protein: CASSQEYRGGSYEQYF. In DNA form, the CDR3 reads TGCGCCAGCAGCCAAGAATATAGAGGGGGCTCCTACGAGCAGTACTTC.

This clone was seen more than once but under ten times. This CDR3 reads CASSLEALRTEAFF. The CDR3 DNA follows: TGTGCCAGCAGCTTAGAAGCCCTTCGGACTGAAGCTTTCTTT. The chain employs TRBV11-2 and TRBJ1-1, with no clear D. Trimming took 0 bases from V and 5 from J, leaving 10 bases between them. This CDR3 is built from 14 residues. Germline V gives CDR1 SGHAT, CDR2 FQNNGV.

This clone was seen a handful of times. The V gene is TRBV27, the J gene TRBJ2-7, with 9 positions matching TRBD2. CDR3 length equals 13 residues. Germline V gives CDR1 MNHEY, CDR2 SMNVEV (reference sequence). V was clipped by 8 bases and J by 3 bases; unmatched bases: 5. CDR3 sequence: CASALAGNYEQYF. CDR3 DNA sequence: TGTGCCAGCGCCCTAGCGGGGAACTACGAGCAGTACTTC.

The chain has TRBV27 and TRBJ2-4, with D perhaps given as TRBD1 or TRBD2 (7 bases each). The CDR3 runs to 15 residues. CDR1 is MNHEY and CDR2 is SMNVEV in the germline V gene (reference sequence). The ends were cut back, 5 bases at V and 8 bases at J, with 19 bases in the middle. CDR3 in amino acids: CASSPTTGREYIQYF. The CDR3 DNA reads TGTGCCAGCAGTCCAACGACAGGGAGGGAGTACATTCAGTACTTC.

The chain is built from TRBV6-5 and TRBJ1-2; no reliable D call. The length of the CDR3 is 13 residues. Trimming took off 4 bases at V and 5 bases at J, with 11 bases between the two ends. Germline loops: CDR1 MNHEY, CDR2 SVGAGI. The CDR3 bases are TGTGCCAGCAGTTCGACCCAGCCATATGGCTACACCTTC. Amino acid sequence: CASSSTQPYGYTF.

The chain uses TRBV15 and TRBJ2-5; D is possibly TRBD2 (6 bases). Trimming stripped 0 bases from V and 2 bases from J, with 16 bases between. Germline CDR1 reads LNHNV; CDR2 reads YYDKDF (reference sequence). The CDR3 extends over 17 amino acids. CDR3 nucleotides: TGTGCCACCAGCAGAGACCCACTAGCCCCGGGGCAAGAGACCCAGTACTTC. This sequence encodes CATSRDPLAPGQETQYF. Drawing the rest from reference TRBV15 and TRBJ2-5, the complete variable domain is DAMVIQNPRYQVTQFGKPVTLSCSQTLNHNVMYWYQQKSSQAPKLLFHYYDKDFNNEADTPDNFQSRRPNTSFCFLDIRSPGLGDTAMYLCATSRDPLAPGQETQYFGPGTRLLVL.

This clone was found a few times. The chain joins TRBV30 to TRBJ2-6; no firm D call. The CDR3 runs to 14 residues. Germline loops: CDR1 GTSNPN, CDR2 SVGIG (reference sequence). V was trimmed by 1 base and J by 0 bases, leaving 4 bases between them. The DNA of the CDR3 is TGTGCCTGGAGTGGGGGCTCTGGGGCCAACGTCCTGACTTTC. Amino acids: CAWSGGSGANVLTF.

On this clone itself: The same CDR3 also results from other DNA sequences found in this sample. CDR3 residues: CASSYSGANVLTF. The CDR3 DNA reads as TGTGCCAGCAGTTACTCTGGGGCCAACGTCCTGACTTTC. The chain employs TRBV6-5 and TRBJ2-6; D gene ambiguous. Germline V gene lookup returns CDR1 MNHEY and CDR2 SVGAGI. V lost 0 bases and J lost 3, with 0 bases in between. The CDR3 covers 13 residues.

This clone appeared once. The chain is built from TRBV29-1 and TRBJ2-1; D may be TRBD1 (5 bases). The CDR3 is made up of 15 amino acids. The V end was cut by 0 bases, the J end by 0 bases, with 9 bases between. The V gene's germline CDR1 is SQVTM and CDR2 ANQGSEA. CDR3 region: CSVEETDFSYNEQFF. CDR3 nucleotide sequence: TGCAGCGTTGAAGAGACAGACTTCTCCTACAATGAGCAGTTCTTC.

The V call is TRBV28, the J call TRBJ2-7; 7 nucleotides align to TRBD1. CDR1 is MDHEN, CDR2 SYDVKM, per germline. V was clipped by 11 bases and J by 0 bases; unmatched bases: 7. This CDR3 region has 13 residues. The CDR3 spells CAGRHRGSYEQYF. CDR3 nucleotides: TGTGCCGGAAGGCACAGGGGCTCCTACGAGCAGTACTTC.

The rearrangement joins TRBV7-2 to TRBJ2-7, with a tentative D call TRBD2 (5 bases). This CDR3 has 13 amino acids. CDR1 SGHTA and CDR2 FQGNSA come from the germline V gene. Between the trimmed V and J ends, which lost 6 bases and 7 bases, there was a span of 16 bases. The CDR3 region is CASRPTGSGEQYF. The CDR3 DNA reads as TGTGCCAGCAGGCCTACGGGGTCTGGGGAGCAGTACTTC.

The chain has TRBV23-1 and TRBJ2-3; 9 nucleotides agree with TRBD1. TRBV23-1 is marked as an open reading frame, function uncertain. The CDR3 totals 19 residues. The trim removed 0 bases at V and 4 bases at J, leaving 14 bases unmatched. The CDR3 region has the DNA TGCGCCAGCAGTCAATCGTCATCAGGGACAGGGTCGGTGGCAGATACGCAGTATTTT. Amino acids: CASSQSSSGTGSVADTQYF.

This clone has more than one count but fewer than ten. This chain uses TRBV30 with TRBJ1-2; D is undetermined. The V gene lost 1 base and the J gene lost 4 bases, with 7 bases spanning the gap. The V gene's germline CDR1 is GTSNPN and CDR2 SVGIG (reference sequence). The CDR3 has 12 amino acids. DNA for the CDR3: TGTGCCTGGAGTGAGACGGTCTATGGCTACACCTTC. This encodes CAWSETVYGYTF. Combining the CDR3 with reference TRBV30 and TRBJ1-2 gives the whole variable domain SQTIHQWPATLVQPVGSPLSLECTVEGTSNPNLYWYRQAAGRGLQLLFYSVGIGQISSEVPQNLSASRPQDRQFILSSKKLLLSDSGFYLCAWSETVYGYTFGSGTRLTVV.

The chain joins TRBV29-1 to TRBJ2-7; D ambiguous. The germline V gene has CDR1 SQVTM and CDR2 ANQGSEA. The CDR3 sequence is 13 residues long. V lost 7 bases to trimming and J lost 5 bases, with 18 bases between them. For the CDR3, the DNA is TGCAGCGCCAAGGCTCCGGGCATCCACGAGCAGTACTTC. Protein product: CSAKAPGIHEQYF.

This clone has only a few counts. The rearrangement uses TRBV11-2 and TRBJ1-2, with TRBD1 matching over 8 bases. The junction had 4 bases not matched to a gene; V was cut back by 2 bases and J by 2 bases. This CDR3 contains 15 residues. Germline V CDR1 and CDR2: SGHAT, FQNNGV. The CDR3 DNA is TGTGCCAGCAGCTTAATCGCAGGGGGCAACTATGGCTACACCTTC. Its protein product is CASSLIAGGNYGYTF.